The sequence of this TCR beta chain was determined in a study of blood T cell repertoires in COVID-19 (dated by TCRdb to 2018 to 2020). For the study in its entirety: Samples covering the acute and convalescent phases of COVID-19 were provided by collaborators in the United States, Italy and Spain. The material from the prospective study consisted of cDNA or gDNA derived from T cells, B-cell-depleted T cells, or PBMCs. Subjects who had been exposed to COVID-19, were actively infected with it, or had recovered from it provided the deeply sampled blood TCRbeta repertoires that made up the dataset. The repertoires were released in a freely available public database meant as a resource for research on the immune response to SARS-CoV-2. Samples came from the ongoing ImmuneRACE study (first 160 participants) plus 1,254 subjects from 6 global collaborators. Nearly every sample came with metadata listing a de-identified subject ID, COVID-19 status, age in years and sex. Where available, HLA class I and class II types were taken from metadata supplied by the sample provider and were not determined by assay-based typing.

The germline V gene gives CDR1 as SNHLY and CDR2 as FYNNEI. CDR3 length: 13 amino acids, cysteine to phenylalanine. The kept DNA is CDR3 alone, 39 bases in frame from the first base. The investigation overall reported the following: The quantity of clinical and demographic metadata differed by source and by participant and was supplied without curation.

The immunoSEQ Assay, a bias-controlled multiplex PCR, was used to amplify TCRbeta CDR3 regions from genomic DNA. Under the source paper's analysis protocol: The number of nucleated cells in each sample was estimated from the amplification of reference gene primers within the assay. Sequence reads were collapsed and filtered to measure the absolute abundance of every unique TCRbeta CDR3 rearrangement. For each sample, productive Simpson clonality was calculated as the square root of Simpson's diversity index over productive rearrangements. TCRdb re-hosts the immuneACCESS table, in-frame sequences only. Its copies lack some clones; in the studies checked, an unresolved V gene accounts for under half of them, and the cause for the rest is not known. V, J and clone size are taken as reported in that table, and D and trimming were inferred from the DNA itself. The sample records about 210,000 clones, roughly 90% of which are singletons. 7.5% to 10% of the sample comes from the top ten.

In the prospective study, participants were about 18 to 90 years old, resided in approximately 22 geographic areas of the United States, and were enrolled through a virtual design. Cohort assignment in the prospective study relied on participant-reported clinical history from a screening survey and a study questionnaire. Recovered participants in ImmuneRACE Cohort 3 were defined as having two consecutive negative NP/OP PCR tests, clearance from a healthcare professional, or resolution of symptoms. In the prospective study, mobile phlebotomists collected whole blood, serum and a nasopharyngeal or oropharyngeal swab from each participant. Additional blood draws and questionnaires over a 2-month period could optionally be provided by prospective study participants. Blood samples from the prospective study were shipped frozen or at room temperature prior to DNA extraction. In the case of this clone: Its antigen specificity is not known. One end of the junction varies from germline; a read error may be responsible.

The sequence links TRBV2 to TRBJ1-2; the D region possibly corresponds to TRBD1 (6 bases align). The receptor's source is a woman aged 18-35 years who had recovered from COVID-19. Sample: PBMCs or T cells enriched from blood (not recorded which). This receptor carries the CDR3 CASREDRLYGYTF. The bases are TGTGCCAGCAGGGAAGACAGGCTCTATGGCTACACCTTC.